Listed below are T cell receptor beta chains from one sample, sequenced in a study of T cells in Graves' hyperthyroidism and ophthalmopathy. Each CDR3 protein gets one entry after TCRdb re-called the multiplex PCR reads with MiXCR. The table includes about 420,000 distinct CDR3 sequences, roughly an eighth detected once. The specimen sequenced was blood. These receptors all come from a woman between 18 and 29 years old with Graves' hyperthyroidism. The conserved cysteine and the conserved F or W are not part of the CDR3 here. Clone size is stated in some rows and not others, as once, few, many or a class when expanded.

many,12,TRBJ1-5,TRBV20-1,SARQSNSNQPQH
many,13,TRBJ2-1,TRBV7-2,ASSGSTSSYNEQF
many,13,TRBJ2-7,TRBV3-1,ASSQDPARRREQY
few,12,TRBJ2-2,TRBV28,ASSATGNTGELF
many,16,TRBJ2-7,TRBV7-2,ASSPRGGGAGGLYEQY
many,10,TRBJ1-5,TRBV28,ASKDGGQPQH
many,12,TRBJ2-1,TRBV5-5,ASSPTPTGYEQF
few,11,TRBJ2-5,TRBV5-1,ASSFRVGETQY
many,11,TRBJ1-1,TRBV2,ASSEVLRTEAF
many,13,TRBJ2-1,TRBV3-1,ASSPPDTYYNEQF
many,11,TRBJ2-1,TRBV12-3/TRBV12-4,ASSTGPKDEQF
NA,13,TRBJ2-5,TRBV2,ASRTRQGGRETQY
many,9,TRBJ1-1,TRBV30,VWQMNTEAF
many,14,TRBJ2-7,TRBV28,ASSTHGQGIPYEQY
many,10,TRBJ2-1,TRBV11-3,ASSPDGDEQF
NA,11,TRBJ2-7,TRBV27,ASSLGVHYEQY
once,12,TRBJ2-1,TRBV27,ASSPRQGFDEQF
NA,12,TRBJ2-6,TRBV5-1,ASSLVIGPSVLT
many,14,TRBJ2-1,TRBV29-1,SVELSAGGLYNEQF
many,13,TRBJ2-1,TRBV7-9,ASSPWRALYNEQF
many,16,TRBJ2-1,TRBV30,AWRSRGRWLADYNEQF
many,13,TRBJ2-7,TRBV6-1,ASRPSSGRTNEQY
NA,13,TRBJ2-2,TRBV10-3,AISRISGNTGELF
many,13,TRBJ2-7,TRBV18,ASSPPNRMEGEQY
many,16,TRBJ2-7,TRBV9,ASSVATGAGSSSYEQY
many,13,TRBJ2-3,TRBV10-1,ASSELGSSTDTQY
few,13,TRBJ1-1,TRBV18,ASSPLGTEEAEAF
NA,13,TRBJ2-5,TRBV20-1,SARDAAAGGETQY
few,10,TRBJ2-1,TRBV7-3,ASSLNHNEQF
many,16,TRBJ2-1,TRBV20-1,SAKTRLAGPSKYNEQF
NA,14,TRBJ1-5,TRBV11-2,ASSLLAGHSNQPQH
many,12,TRBJ2-7,TRBV10-3,AISALEARAEQY
many,11,TRBJ2-1,TRBV7-2,ATGTGPNNEQF
many,11,TRBJ2-2,TRBV28,AGGGSNTGELF
many,12,TRBJ1-1,TRBV4-1,ASSQPDRNTEAF
few,11,TRBJ2-7,TRBV9,ASSVTTGDEQY
many,12,TRBJ2-3,TRBV5-5,ASSLNMDTDTQY
many,13,TRBJ2-3,TRBV7-3,ASSLSGGGSDTQY
few,11,TRBJ2-1,TRBV11-3,ASSLVEQNEQF
NA,15,TRBJ2-1,TRBV19,ASSIYPSGFSYNEQF
NA,16,TRBJ2-2,TRBV27,ASSLSGLAGGVAGELF
many,14,TRBJ2-2,TRBV30,AWSPGTSGTGGELF
NA,14,TRBJ2-3,TRBV3-1,ASGQLAAPRPGTQY
NA,14,TRBJ2-2,TRBV5-4,ASSPGQGRNTGELF
many,13,TRBJ1-1,TRBV7-2,ASRPDSLMNTEAF
many,16,TRBJ1-1,TRBV5-1,ASSLGVALGVGSTEAF
NA,13,TRBJ1-5,TRBV18,ASSPDRGARQPQH
many,11,TRBJ1-5,TRBV2,ASSGTGQQPQH
NA,11,TRBJ2-5,TRBV5-1,ASTQGLGETQY
many,13,TRBJ2-7,TRBV28,ASSIGTLSSYEQY
many,13,TRBJ2-3,TRBV28,ASSLTYSSTDTQY
many,12,TRBJ1-6,TRBV11-2,ASSLGTSYSPLH
many,9,TRBJ2-7,TRBV2,ASSLAAEQY
few,14,TRBJ1-1,TRBV20-1,SARGVTGKMNTEAS
few,15,TRBJ2-5,TRBV10-3,AISESLGRGGAETQY
few,13,TRBJ1-6,TRBV6-2/TRBV6-3,ASSFEGLYNSPLH
many,12,TRBJ2-1,TRBV28,ASRGGATYNEQF